The 6 T cell receptor beta chains below come from one sample, sequenced in a study of a mutant IDH1 vaccine in newly diagnosed glioma (dated by TCRdb to about 2021). Antigens of these TCRs are unknown. Reading the label with the study, this specimen's time point is: week 23, last vaccination. Each vaccine dose, consisting of 300 ug of a 20-mer mutant IDH1 peptide in Montanide, was administered subcutaneously with topical imiquimod. Libraries were constructed by the immunoSEQ multiplex PCR assay. TCRdb took this table from immuneACCESS and kept in-frame rearrangements with V and J called. Such tables lack part of the clones; where checked against another copy, unresolved V genes explain under half of the gap, and the rest is unexplained. The sample includes tens of thousands of clones, with about 76% observed a single time. About 4.9% of the sample rests with the top ten. Material: PBMCs, obtained from a glioma patient whose treatment included an IDH1 peptide vaccine. All receptors derive from a man aged 45-60 years with glioma.

This clone was recorded once. The V and J genes are TRBV7-9 and TRBJ2-2, with D maybe TRBD2 (5 bases). CDR1 is SEHNR, CDR2 FQNEAQ, per germline (reference sequence). This CDR3 is built from 14 residues. V dropped 4 bases and J dropped 7 bases, with 13 bases sitting between them. CDR3 sequence reads: CASSSSPRGGELFF. The DNA of the CDR3 is TGTGCCAGCAGCTCATCCCCACGGGGCGGGGAGCTGTTTTTT.

V gene TRBV6-1 combines with J gene TRBJ2-7, with 7 bases identical to TRBD2. The CDR3 runs to 12 residues. Germline trimming cut 8 bases from V and 2 bases from J; bases unmatched to any gene: 3. Germline CDR1 and CDR2: MNHNS and SASEGT. The CDR3 sequence is CASGGGAYEQYF. Here the CDR3 DNA reads TGTGCCAGCGGGGGGGGAGCCTACGAGCAGTACTTC.

The CDR3 loop is CASSIDGETQYF. CDR3 nucleotides: TGTGCCAGTAGTATTGATGGGGAGACCCAGTACTTC. This chain uses TRBV19 with TRBJ2-5; D is undetermined. CDR3 size: 12 residues. From germline, CDR1 is LNHDA and CDR2 SQIVND (reference sequence). V was trimmed by 3 bases and J by 5 bases, leaving 7 bases between them.

This clone was seen more than once but under ten times. The chain combines TRBV19 with TRBJ2-1; 8 bases are a match to TRBD1. The germline V gene encodes CDR1 LNHDA and CDR2 SQIVND (reference sequence). Germline trimming cut 1 base from V and 4 bases from J; bases unmatched to any gene: 18. There are 20 residues in the CDR3. The CDR3 sequence is CASSIVVGRGHPSLYNEQFF. The CDR3 DNA sequence: TGTGCCAGTAGTATAGTAGTCGGCAGGGGGCACCCTTCCTTATACAATGAGCAGTTCTTC.

The V call is TRBV2, the J call TRBJ1-5, with unresolved D. V was cut by 1 base and J by 1 base, with 8 bases left in between. There are 15 residues in the CDR3. Germline CDR1 SNHLY, CDR2 FYNNEI. DNA of the CDR3: TGTGCCAGCAGTGAAGAGAGGGCAAGCAATCAGCCCCAGCATTTT. It yields the protein CASSEERASNQPQHF.

This chain uses TRBV19 with TRBJ1-2; D is unresolved. V lost 1 base and J lost 6, with 9 bases in between. This CDR3 has 13 amino acids. Germline CDR1 is LNHDA and CDR2 is SQIVND (reference sequence). CDR3: CASSIVGPDGYTF. CDR3 in DNA: TGTGCCAGTAGTATAGTAGGGCCAGATGGCTACACCTTC.